Shown below are 27 T cell receptor beta chains from a single sample sequenced in a study of T cell responses to AZD1222 COVID-19 vaccine (dated by TCRdb to the early 2020s). In light of the paper, this sample's time point label describes: baseline before first vaccination. The library was obtained by the immunoSEQ multiplex PCR assay. Here the immuneACCESS table is served through TCRdb, limited to in-frame sequences with V and J called. Missing clones are a known gap in these copies; in checked studies unresolved V genes cover under half, and the rest lacks a known reason. The sample data list 120,000 or so clones, and 85% to 95% of these were observed just once. The top ten constitute under 10% of the sample. Sequenced material: peripheral blood, taken on day 0 of AZD1222 vaccination. These receptors originate from an adult in good health.

The gene calls are TRBV28 and TRBJ1-4, with D possibly being TRBD1 (5 bases). The germline V and J ends were trimmed by 4 bases and 8 bases, with 20 bases remaining between them. Germline V gives CDR1 MDHEN, CDR2 SYDVKM. This CDR3 has 16 residues. The DNA for the CDR3 is TGTGCCAGCAGTTGGGGTGGCGGGGGAGAGGGAGAAAAACTGTTTTTT. It specifies CASSWGGGGEGEKLFF.

This chain uses TRBV5-6 with TRBJ2-7; no definite D call. There are 14 residues in the CDR3. V lost 4 bases to trimming and J lost 0 bases, with 11 bases between them. The germline CDR1 and CDR2 sequences are SGHDT and YYEEEE. The chain's CDR3 is CASSPGRISYEQYF. CDR3 bases: TGTGCCAGCAGCCCTGGACGGATCTCCTACGAGCAGTACTTC.

The CDR3 reads CASNQHVNNEQFF. CDR3 DNA: TGTGCCAGTAACCAGCACGTCAACAATGAGCAGTTCTTC. The rearrangement joins TRBV19 to TRBJ2-1; D unresolved. V lost 7 bases and J lost 5, with 12 bases in between. Looked up from germline, CDR1 is LNHDA and CDR2 is SQIVND (reference sequence). The CDR3 sequence is 13 residues long.

The genes are TRBV4-1 and TRBJ1-1; possible D gene TRBD1, 5 bases. Trimming took 4 bases from V and 1 from J, leaving 10 bases between them. CDR3 length: 14 amino acids. Germline V gene sequence: CDR1 MGHRA, CDR2 YSYEKL. The DNA for the CDR3 is TGCGCCAGCAGCCTCACTACAGGGAACACTGAAGCTTTCTTT. Amino acids: CASSLTTGNTEAFF.

The rearrangement joins TRBV6-2 or TRBV6-3 to TRBJ1-5; perhaps TRBD1 as D (5 bases). V was trimmed by 4 bases and J by 6 bases, leaving 10 bases between them. This CDR3 region has 13 residues. CDR1 is MNHEY and CDR2 is SVGEGT in the germline V gene. The CDR3: CASSFRGFQPQHF. Here the CDR3 DNA reads TGTGCCAGCAGTTTTCGGGGCTTTCAGCCCCAGCATTTT.

V usage is TRBV9 and J usage is TRBJ2-1, with TRBD2 matching 11 bases. The CDR3 runs to 17 residues. From germline, CDR1 is SGDLS and CDR2 YYNGEE. The trim removed 2 bases at V and 3 bases at J, leaving 7 bases unmatched. Here the CDR3 reads CASSVFSGGASYNEQFF. The CDR3 DNA sequence: TGTGCCAGCAGCGTTTTTAGCGGGGGGGCAAGCTACAATGAGCAGTTCTTC.

The genes are TRBV2 and TRBJ1-2; the D is unclear. Trimming took off 11 bases at V and 3 bases at J, with 19 bases between the two ends. CDR1 is SNHLY, CDR2 FYNNEI, per germline. This CDR3 is 14 amino acids long. CDR3 residues: CASLGSFGHYGYTF. The CDR3 coding sequence is TGTGCCTCCCTAGGATCGTTCGGGCACTATGGCTACACCTTC.

V usage is TRBV7-7 and J usage is TRBJ2-7; 9 bases are shared with TRBD2. Germline V gene lookup returns CDR1 SSHAT and CDR2 FNYEAQ (reference sequence). The CDR3 has 18 residues. V was pared by 5 bases and J by 4 bases, with 18 bases of the junction left unmatched. Written as DNA, the CDR3 is TGTGCCAGCAGCCAAGGTGGTAGCGGGGGAGCCCCTCATTACGAGCAGTACTTC. This encodes CASSQGGSGGAPHYEQYF.

This chain joins TRBV28 and TRBJ1-3; D call uncertain. V lost 2 bases and J 0 bases, leaving 5 bases between the germline ends. The CDR3 spans 14 residues. Germline CDR1 is MDHEN and CDR2 is SYDVKM. In nucleotides, the CDR3 is TGTGCCAGCAGTTTAGCCATCTCTGGAAACACCATATATTTT. Translation: CASSLAISGNTIYF.

Only one count was recorded for this clone. Within the sample, other DNA sequences also encode this same CDR3. The chain has TRBV2 and TRBJ2-3; D is perhaps TRBD1 (5 bases). Trimming pared 6 bases from V and 0 bases from J, leaving 13 bases between. Per germline, CDR1 SNHLY and CDR2 FYNNEI. This CDR3 is 15 amino acids long. Written as DNA, the CDR3 is TGTGCCAGCAGCGGGCAGGGCCTTAGCACAGATACGCAGTATTTT. The encoded protein is CASSGQGLSTDTQYF. Full variable domain (rest looked up from reference TRBV2 and TRBJ2-3): EPEVTQTPSHQVTQMGQEVILRCVPISNHLYFYWYRQILGQKVEFLVSFYNNEISEKSEIFDDQFSVERPDGSNFTLKIRSTKLEDSAMYFCASSGQGLSTDTQYFGPGTRLTVL.

The chain joins TRBV28 to TRBJ2-7; possible D gene TRBD2, 6 bases. This CDR3 contains 19 residues. Deletions cut 1 base from V and 9 bases from J, with 31 bases between. Germline V gives CDR1 MDHEN, CDR2 SYDVKM. The CDR3: CASSLLSRDPGDRRVGQYF. CDR3 nucleotide sequence: TGTGCCAGCAGTTTATTGAGCCGGGACCCGGGGGATCGAAGGGTGGGGCAGTACTTC.

CDR3 nucleotide sequence: TGTGCCAGCAGCCAACCGGGACACCGTAATGAAAAACTGTTTTTT. It encodes CASSQPGHRNEKLFF. The V and J genes are TRBV11-3 and TRBJ1-4; possible D gene TRBD1, 6 bases. The V and J ends lost 5 bases and 4 bases respectively, with 14 bases between them. This CDR3 region has 15 residues. The germline V gene encodes CDR1 SGHNT and CDR2 YENEEA.

About this clone: The same CDR3 also results from other DNA sequences found in this sample. The V gene is TRBV6-4, the J gene TRBJ2-3; D unresolved. The CDR3 contains 13 residues. The germline V gene encodes CDR1 MRHNA and CDR2 SNTAGT. V shed 2 bases and J shed 3 bases, with 6 bases lying between them. Here the CDR3 DNA reads TGTGCCAGCAGTGACGGTACAACAGATACGCAGTATTTT. Translation: CASSDGTTDTQYF.

The V gene is TRBV5-1, the J gene TRBJ1-6; tentative D call: TRBD1 (6 bases). CDR3 length: 19 amino acids. Looked up from germline, CDR1 is SGHRS and CDR2 is YFSETQ. The V end lost 1 base, the J end lost 4 bases, and 21 bases lay between the germline ends. The CDR3 coding sequence is TGCGCCAGCAGCTTGTTTTACAGGGCAGGAATCTTTTATAATTCACCCCTCCACTTT. Protein: CASSLFYRAGIFYNSPLHF.

In the case of this clone: Other DNA sequences in the same sample also yield this CDR3. Here the CDR3 DNA reads TGTGCCACCAGCAGAGCTGGAAACACCATATATTTT. It codes for CATSRAGNTIYF. V is TRBV15 and J is TRBJ1-3; D is uncertain. V was trimmed by 1 base and J by 2 bases, leaving 0 bases between them. The germline V gene encodes CDR1 LNHNV and CDR2 YYDKDF (reference sequence). The CDR3 is 12 residues long. The variable domain in full, completed from reference TRBV15 and TRBJ1-3, reads DAMVIQNPRYQVTQFGKPVTLSCSQTLNHNVMYWYQQKSSQAPKLLFHYYDKDFNNEADTPDNFQSRRPNTSFCFLDIRSPGLGDTAMYLCATSRAGNTIYFGEGSWLTVV.

V and J are TRBV27 and TRBJ1-5; D is uncertain. Germline values: CDR1 MNHEY, CDR2 SMNVEV (reference sequence). Trimming stripped 5 bases from V and 4 bases from J, with 9 bases between. The CDR3 loop spans 13 amino acids. The CDR3 DNA reads as TGTGCCAGCAGTCCCACCACAAATCAGCCCCAGCATTTT. This encodes CASSPTTNQPQHF.

The chain joins TRBV28 to TRBJ1-5; D is unresolved. Per the germline V gene, CDR1 is MDHEN and CDR2 is SYDVKM. This CDR3 comprises 13 residues. Trimming removed 5 bases from V and 6 bases from J, with 11 bases in between. This chain's CDR3 is CASSTLRSQPQHF. For the CDR3, the DNA is TGTGCCAGCAGTACCCTTCGTAGTCAGCCCCAGCATTTT.

The V and J genes are TRBV12-3 or TRBV12-4 and TRBJ1-2; D unresolved. The length of the CDR3 is 13 residues. The ends were cut back, 1 base at V and 4 bases at J, with 7 bases in the middle. DNA of the CDR3: TGTGCCAGCAGTTTAGGACGGACCTATGGCTACACCTTC. As protein: CASSLGRTYGYTF.

In nucleotides, the CDR3 is TGTGCCAGCAGTTCGGGCCTAGTGGGGACCCAGTACTTC. Translating it yields CASSSGLVGTQYF. This chain uses TRBV28 with TRBJ2-5; D uncertain. This CDR3 is 13 amino acids long. Germline lookup yields CDR1 MDHEN and CDR2 SYDVKM. Trimming cost V 4 bases and J 7 bases, with 13 bases left between them.

This rearrangement joins TRBV19 to TRBJ1-5, with 7 bases aligning to TRBD1. V was pared by 7 bases and J by 4 bases, with 7 bases of the junction left unmatched. The CDR3 runs to 14 residues. Germline values: CDR1 LNHDA, CDR2 SQIVND (reference sequence). CDR3 nucleotides: TGTGCCAGTAAAAGACAGGGTAATAATCAGCCCCAGCATTTT. It yields the protein CASKRQGNNQPQHF.

CDR3 protein: CASTRDSYQETQYF. The DNA of the CDR3 is TGTGCCAGCACCCGGGACAGCTACCAAGAGACCCAGTACTTC. This sequence joins TRBV5-5 and TRBJ2-5, with 7 nucleotides matching TRBD1. CDR1 and CDR2 from the germline V gene are SGHKS and YYEKEE (reference sequence). The V segment lost 6 bases and the J segment 0 bases; nucleotides outside the gene matches: 5. The CDR3 is made up of 14 amino acids.

The rearrangement joins TRBV7-3 to TRBJ2-5; D not resolved. The CDR3 totals 13 residues. CDR1 and CDR2 from the germline V gene are SGHTA and FQGTGA. The V end lost 2 bases, the J end lost 2 bases, and 6 bases lay between the germline ends. CDR3 loop: CASSLALQETQYF. CDR3 nucleotide sequence: TGTGCCAGCAGCTTAGCACTGCAAGAGACCCAGTACTTC.

The chain carries TRBV6-5 and TRBJ1-5; D ambiguous. V shed 0 bases and J shed 6 bases, with 6 bases lying between them. The CDR3 length is 13 residues. Germline values: CDR1 MNHEY, CDR2 SVGAGI. The CDR3 spells CASSYSLVQPQHF. Written as DNA, the CDR3 is TGTGCCAGCAGTTACTCGTTAGTTCAGCCCCAGCATTTT.

As to this clone: Other DNA variants within this sample encode the same CDR3. The V gene is TRBV7-9, the J gene TRBJ1-3, with D perhaps TRBD1 (6 bases). This CDR3 region has 15 residues. Trimming shortened V by 5 bases and J by 0 bases, and 11 bases separated the two germline ends. The germline CDR1 and CDR2 sequences are SEHNR and FQNEAQ (reference sequence). CDR3 DNA: TGTGCCAGCAGCCCTAACAGGGCCTCTGGAAACACCATATATTTT. Translated: CASSPNRASGNTIYF.

V is TRBV6-4 and J is TRBJ2-3, with TRBD1 matching 8 bases. The CDR3 totals 14 residues. Germline CDR1 and CDR2: MRHNA and SNTAGT. Trimming cost V 3 bases and J 3 bases; bases outside gene matches: 2. For the CDR3, the DNA is TGTGCCAGCAGTGAATACAGGGGGACAGATACGCAGTATTTT. Amino acids: CASSEYRGTDTQYF.

The chain has TRBV3-1 (or the pseudogene TRBV3-2) and TRBJ2-7; 15 bases line up with TRBD2. The CDR3 sequence is 20 residues long. CDR1 LGHDT and CDR2 YNNKEL come from the germline V gene (reference sequence). V was clipped by 0 bases and J by 0 bases; unmatched bases: 9. This CDR3 is CASSQDLYRTSGGASYEQYF. CDR3 in DNA: TGTGCCAGCAGCCAAGATTTATATCGGACTAGCGGGGGGGCCTCCTACGAGCAGTACTTC.

The chain recombines TRBV30 with TRBJ2-2, with 13 bases fitting TRBD2. Germline loops: CDR1 GTSNPN, CDR2 SVGIG (reference sequence). The CDR3 covers 12 residues. V gave up 1 base and J gave up 16 bases; unmatched junction bases: 3. The CDR3 protein is CAWSGLAGGPFF. The CDR3 DNA is TGTGCCTGGAGTGGACTAGCGGGGGGTCCGTTTTTT.